This is a list of T cell receptor beta chains from one sample in a study of OX40 agonist ivuxolimab in advanced cancers. The assay was immunoSEQ multiplex PCR, and TCRdb's table has in-frame clones only and misses some. The sample has about 60,000 clones; approximately 90% are singletons. Sequencing was performed on CD4+ or CD8+ T cells sorted from blood, taken in a trial of the OX40 agonist ivuxolimab. The origin of the receptors is an adult with an advanced solid tumor such as melanoma, head and neck, liver or kidney cancer. CDR3s include the opening cysteine and the closing phenylalanine or tryptophan. D genes are given only for firm matches. The listing skips clone size in some rows; elsewhere it reads once, few, many or a size class.

clone size	J gene	D gene	V gene	CDR3 DNA	CDR3 protein
-	TRBJ2-7	TRBD1	TRBV6-1	TGTGCCAGCACAATTAGGGAGGGACAGGGGAATTGGCACTTC	CASTIREGQGNWHF
-	TRBJ1-2	-	TRBV5-6	TGTGCCAGCAGTCCCGGGTTTAGCGGCTACACCTTC	CASSPGFSGYTF
-	TRBJ2-3	TRBD1	TRBV5-4	TGTGCCAGCAGCTTTAAGGGGGCTGGAGATACGCAGTATTTT	CASSFKGAGDTQYF
-	TRBJ2-3	-	TRBV9	TGTGCCAGCAGCGCGGGACTTCGCACAGATACGCAGTATTTT	CASSAGLRTDTQYF
-	TRBJ1-3	TRBD1	TRBV15	TGTGCCACCAGCAGAGGGGCAGGGGGAGACACCATATATTTT	CATSRGAGGDTIYF
-	TRBJ2-1	TRBD1	TRBV5-4	TGTGCCAGCAGCTTGGCCCCCACAGGGGCCGGGCTGCAGTTCTTC	CASSLAPTGAGLQFF
-	TRBJ2-1	TRBD1	TRBV6-4	TGTGCCAGCAGTGACTCGGGGGACAGGGAACGAAAAAATGAGCAGTTCTTC	CASSDSGDRERKNEQFF
-	TRBJ2-3	-	TRBV7-2	TGTGCCAGCAGCTTAGAGGGCTTCACAGATACGCAGTATTTT	CASSLEGFTDTQYF
-	TRBJ1-2	TRBD1	TRBV9	TGTGCCAGCAGCGTAGCGGGACAGGGGTGGGATGGCTACACCTTC	CASSVAGQGWDGYTF
-	TRBJ2-5	-	TRBV11-2	TGTGCCAGCAGCCCCGGCCAGGTAGAGACCCAGTACTTC	CASSPGQVETQYF
-	TRBJ1-6	TRBD1	TRBV5-1	TGCGCCAGCAGCTTGGCTACATCAGGGGGCGATTCACCCCTCCACTTT	CASSLATSGGDSPLHF
few	TRBJ1-2	-	TRBV25-1	TGTGCCAGCAGTCCCCACCTAGACTCCTATGGCTACACCTTC	CASSPHLDSYGYTF
-	TRBJ2-5	-	TRBV7-2	TGTGCCAGCAGCTTAGCGCTCCTAGGAGAGACCCAGTACTTC	CASSLALLGETQYF
-	TRBJ1-1	TRBD1	TRBV7-2	TGTGCCAGCAGCCCGGGACAGGCCTCAACTGAAGCTTTCTTT	CASSPGQASTEAFF
few	TRBJ2-7	TRBD1	TRBV11-3	TGTGCCAGCAGCTTCTCAGGGGGCTACGAGCAGTACTTC	CASSFSGGYEQYF
-	TRBJ2-3	-	TRBV20-1	TGCAGTGCTAGTATGGCAGATACGCAGTATTTT	CSASMADTQYF
-	TRBJ2-5	TRBD1	TRBV15	TGTGCCACCAGCAGACCCGGGACAGCGCTCCAAGAGACCCAGTACTTC	CATSRPGTALQETQYF
-	TRBJ2-5	-	TRBV11-3	TGTGCCAGCAGCCGCGACACTCAAGAGACCCAGTACTTC	CASSRDTQETQYF
-	TRBJ2-7	-	TRBV12-5	TGTGCTAGTGGTTTTCGGAGCCAGCAGTACTTC	CASGFRSQQYF
once	TRBJ2-2	-	TRBV19	TGTGCCAGTAGTATCAACAGGGCTACGAACACCGGGGAGCTGTTTTTT	CASSINRATNTGELFF
-	TRBJ1-2	-	TRBV9	TGTGCCAGCAGCGTAATGGGAGACCTCTATGGCTACACCTTC	CASSVMGDLYGYTF
-	TRBJ1-2	-	TRBV5-1	TGCGCCAGCAGCCATGGGGAGAAATATGGCTACACCTTC	CASSHGEKYGYTF
-	TRBJ2-2	-	TRBV25-1	TGTGCCAGCAGCTCAGGGGTTCGGGAGCTGTTTTTT	CASSSGVRELFF
-	TRBJ1-3	-	TRBV5-1	TGCGCCAGCAGCCGGGACACCGACTCTGGAAACACCATATATTTT	CASSRDTDSGNTIYF
few	TRBJ1-2	-	TRBV5-4	TGTGCCAGCAGATCCGGGGGGCTAGGCTATGGCTACACCTTC	CASRSGGLGYGYTF
-	TRBJ1-2	-	TRBV6-5	TGTGCCAGCAGCCGAGGAGACGGCTACACCTTC	CASSRGDGYTF
-	TRBJ1-2	-	TRBV12-5	TGTGCTACCCGAGGCACCACGAACTATGGCTACACCTTC	CATRGTTNYGYTF
-	TRBJ2-2	TRBD1	TRBV19	TGTGCCAGTAGTACTACCGGGACAGGATTTAATACCGGGGAGCTGTTTTTT	CASSTTGTGFNTGELFF
-	TRBJ2-4	TRBD2	TRBV5-1	TGCGCCAGCCGAGGTGCGGGAGCCGCCAAAAACATTCAGTACTTC	CASRGAGAAKNIQYF
-	TRBJ1-5	-	TRBV15	TGTGCCACCAGCAGAGATGGCAGGGCCAATCAGCCCCAGCATTTT	CATSRDGRANQPQHF
-	TRBJ1-1	TRBD1	TRBV9	TGTGCCAGCAGTTCCGGACAGGCCGAAACTGAAGCTTTCTTT	CASSSGQAETEAFF
-	TRBJ1-6	TRBD1	TRBV5-1	TGCGCCAGCAGCTCCGGACAGGGGGGCAATTCACCCCTCCACTTT	CASSSGQGGNSPLHF
-	TRBJ2-1	TRBD1	TRBV11-3	TGTGCCAGCAGCTCCTACAGGGGGGACTACAATGAGCAGTTCTTC	CASSSYRGDYNEQFF
-	TRBJ1-1	TRBD1	TRBV19	TGTGCCAGTAGTCCGGGACAGGGAAGGGGGAACACTGAAGCTTTCTTT	CASSPGQGRGNTEAFF
-	TRBJ2-4	TRBD1	TRBV11-2	TGTGCCAGCAGCTTAGACGGGACAGGGGGTCGAGGAGCCAAAAACATTCAGTACTTC	CASSLDGTGGRGAKNIQYF
-	TRBJ1-5	TRBD1	TRBV6-5	TGTGCCAGCAAAGGAGAAGGGACAGGGCAGCCCCAGCATTTT	CASKGEGTGQPQHF
few	TRBJ1-2	-	TRBV19	TGTGCCAGTAGTATCGGACCGGGCGGTGCCTATGGCTACACCTTC	CASSIGPGGAYGYTF
-	TRBJ2-4	TRBD2	TRBV5-3	TGTGCCAGAAGCTTGATGAGCGGGGGTGGAAACATTCAGTACTTC	CARSLMSGGGNIQYF